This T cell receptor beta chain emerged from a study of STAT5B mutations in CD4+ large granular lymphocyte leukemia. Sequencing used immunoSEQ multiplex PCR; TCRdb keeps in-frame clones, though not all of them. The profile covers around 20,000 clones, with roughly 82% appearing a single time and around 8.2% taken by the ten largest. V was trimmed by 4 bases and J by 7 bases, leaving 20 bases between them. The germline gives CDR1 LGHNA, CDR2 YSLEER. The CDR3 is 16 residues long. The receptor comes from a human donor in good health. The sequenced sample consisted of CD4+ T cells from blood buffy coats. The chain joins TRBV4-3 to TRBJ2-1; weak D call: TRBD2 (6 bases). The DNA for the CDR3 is TGCGCCAGCAGCCCCGAAATTTGGAGGGGTTGGAATGAGCAGTTCTTC. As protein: CASSPEIWRGWNEQFF.